This T cell receptor (beta chain) derives from a study of T cell repertoires in cytomegalovirus infection. Study in general: CMV epitopes that were recently identified and HLA-C-restricted were used alongside well-studied HLA-B-restricted ones. Public TCR beta signatures were indicative of both CMV infection and a matching HLA type. The study's findings and limits: CMV-specific TCR beta clonotypes restricted by HLA-C dominated the ex vivo response.

Germline V gene data show CDR1 as MNHEY and CDR2 as SVGAGI. This CDR3 contains 14 residues. V gave up 6 bases and J gave up 3 bases, with 12 bases separating them. TCRdb fed the reads into MiXCR, producing one record per CDR3 protein. The table has some 940,000 distinct CDR3 sequences, roughly 30% seen once. With respect to this clonotype: Its antigen remains unidentified.

The origin of this receptor is a human donor in good health (CMV status not recorded). Some clones in this sample may be carry-over from other donors' samples. The rearrangement uses TRBV6-5 and TRBJ1-5, with D perhaps TRBD1 (5 bases). The specimen comprised cultured CD8+ T cells from PBMCs, sampled from culture after CMV antigen stimulation. The CDR3 loop reads CASSPMGPNQPQHF. CDR3 in DNA: TGTGCCAGCAGCCCCATGGGACCCAATCAGCCCCAGCATTTT.